The present T cell receptor beta chain was sequenced within a study of identical twins. CDR1 and CDR2 from the germline V gene are SNHLY and FYNNEI. V lost 8 bases and J 3 bases, leaving 11 bases between the germline ends. The CDR3 covers 13 residues. TCRdb reprocessed the 5' RACE reads via MiXCR and lists one record per CDR3 protein. Of 600,000 to 850,000 distinct CDR3 sequences in the sample, roughly 18% are singletons; the top ten hold roughly 13%. The same sample was also studied in work on T cells expressing NK-cell markers.

Specimen: PBMCs. The TCR comes from a woman under 30 in good health. The gene calls are TRBV2 and TRBJ2-1, with D perhaps being TRBD1 or TRBD2 (5 bases each). CDR3 loop: CASFRGIYNEQFF. The CDR3 DNA is TGTGCCAGCTTCCGGGGCATCTACAATGAGCAGTTCTTC.